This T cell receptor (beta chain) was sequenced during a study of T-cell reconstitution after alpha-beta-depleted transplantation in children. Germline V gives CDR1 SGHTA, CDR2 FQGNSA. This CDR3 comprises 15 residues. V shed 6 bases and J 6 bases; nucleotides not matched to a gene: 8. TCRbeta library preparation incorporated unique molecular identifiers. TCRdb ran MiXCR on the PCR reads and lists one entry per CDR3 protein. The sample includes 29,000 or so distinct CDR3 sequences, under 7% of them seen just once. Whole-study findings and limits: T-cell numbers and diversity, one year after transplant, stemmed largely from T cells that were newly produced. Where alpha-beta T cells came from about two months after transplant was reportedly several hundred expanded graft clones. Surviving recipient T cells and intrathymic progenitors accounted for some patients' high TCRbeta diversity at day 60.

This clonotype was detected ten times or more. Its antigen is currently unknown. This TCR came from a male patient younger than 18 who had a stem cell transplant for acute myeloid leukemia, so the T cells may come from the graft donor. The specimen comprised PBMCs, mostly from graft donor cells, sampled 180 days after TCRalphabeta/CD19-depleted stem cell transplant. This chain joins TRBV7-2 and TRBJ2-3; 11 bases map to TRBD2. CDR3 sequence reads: CASRRTSGPDDTQYF. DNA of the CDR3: TGTGCCAGCAGACGGACTAGCGGGCCCGACGATACGCAGTATTTT.